These 2 T cell receptor beta chains share one sample of origin, sequenced in a study of T cell changes during pregnancy in multiple sclerosis. The assay was immunoSEQ multiplex PCR, and TCRdb's table has in-frame clones only and misses some. The sample shows about 61,000 clones, 85% to 90% of them seen only once. Specimen: peripheral blood, collected in the first trimester of pregnancy. The receptors stem from a female donor in good health, enrolled as a control in a pregnancy study.

This chain links TRBV4-1 with TRBJ1-5, with unresolved D. The CDR3 has 16 residues. The ends were cut back, 0 bases at V and 3 bases at J, with 12 bases in the middle. CDR1 and CDR2 from the germline V gene are MGHRA and YSYEKL. CDR3 bases: TGCGCCAGCAGCCAAGAGGCCCAATTGTTCAATCAGCCCCAGCATTTT. Its translation: CASSQEAQLFNQPQHF.

The V and J genes are TRBV30 and TRBJ1-4; no clear D gene. This CDR3 contains 11 residues. Germline CDR1 reads GTSNPN; CDR2 reads SVGIG (reference sequence). The V gene lost 0 bases and the J gene lost 8 bases, with 4 bases spanning the gap. The CDR3 nucleotides are TGTGCCTGGAGTGTGGAGGAAAAACTGTTTTTT. Encoded protein: CAWSVEEKLFF.